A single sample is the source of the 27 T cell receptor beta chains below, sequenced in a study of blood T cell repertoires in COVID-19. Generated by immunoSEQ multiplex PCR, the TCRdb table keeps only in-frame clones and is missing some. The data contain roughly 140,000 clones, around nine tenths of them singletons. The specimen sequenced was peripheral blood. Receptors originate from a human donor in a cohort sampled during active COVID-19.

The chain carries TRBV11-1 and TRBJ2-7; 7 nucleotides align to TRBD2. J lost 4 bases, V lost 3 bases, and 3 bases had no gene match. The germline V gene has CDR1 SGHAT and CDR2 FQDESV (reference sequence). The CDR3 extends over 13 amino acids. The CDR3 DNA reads TGTGCCAGCAGCTTGACTAGCAGATACGAGCAGTACTTC. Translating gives CASSLTSRYEQYF.

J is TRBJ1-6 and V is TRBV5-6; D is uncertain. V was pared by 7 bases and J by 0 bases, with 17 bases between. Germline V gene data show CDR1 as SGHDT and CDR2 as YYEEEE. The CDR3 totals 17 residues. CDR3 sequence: CASYKSGLSSYNSPLHF. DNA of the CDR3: TGTGCCAGCTACAAAAGCGGCTTAAGCTCCTATAATTCACCCCTCCACTTT.

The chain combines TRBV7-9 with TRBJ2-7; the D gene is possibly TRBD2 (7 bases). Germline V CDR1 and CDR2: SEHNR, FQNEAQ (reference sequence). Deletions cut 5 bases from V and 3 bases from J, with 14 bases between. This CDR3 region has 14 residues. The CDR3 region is CASSLQGGGYEQYF. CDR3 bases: TGTGCCAGCAGCCTCCAAGGGGGGGGCTACGAGCAGTACTTC.

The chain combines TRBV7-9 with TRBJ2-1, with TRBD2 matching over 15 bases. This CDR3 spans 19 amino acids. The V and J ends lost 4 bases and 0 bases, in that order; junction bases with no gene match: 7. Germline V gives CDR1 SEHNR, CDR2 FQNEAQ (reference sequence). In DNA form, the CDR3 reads TGTGCCAGCAGCTCGACTGGACTAGCGGGGGGGAGCTCCTACAATGAGCAGTTCTTC. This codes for CASSSTGLAGGSSYNEQFF.

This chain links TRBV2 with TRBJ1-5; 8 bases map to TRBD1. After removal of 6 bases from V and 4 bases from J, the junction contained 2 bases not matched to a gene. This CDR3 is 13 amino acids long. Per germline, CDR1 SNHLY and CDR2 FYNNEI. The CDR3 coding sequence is TGTGCCAGCAGGACAGGGGCTAATCAGCCCCAGCATTTT. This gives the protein CASRTGANQPQHF.

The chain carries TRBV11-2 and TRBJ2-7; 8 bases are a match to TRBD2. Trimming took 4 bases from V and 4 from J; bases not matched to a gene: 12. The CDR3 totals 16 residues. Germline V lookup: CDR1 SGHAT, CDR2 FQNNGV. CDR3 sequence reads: CASSSRGGTGLYEQYF. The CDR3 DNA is TGTGCCAGCAGCTCCCGGGGGGGGACTGGACTTTACGAGCAGTACTTC.

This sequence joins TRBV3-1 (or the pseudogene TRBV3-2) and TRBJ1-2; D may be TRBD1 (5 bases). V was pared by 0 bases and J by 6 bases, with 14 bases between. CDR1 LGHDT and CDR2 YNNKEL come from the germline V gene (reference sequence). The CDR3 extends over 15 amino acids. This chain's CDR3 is CASSQDQGRAHGYTF. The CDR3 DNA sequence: TGTGCCAGCAGCCAAGATCAGGGCAGGGCACATGGCTACACCTTC.

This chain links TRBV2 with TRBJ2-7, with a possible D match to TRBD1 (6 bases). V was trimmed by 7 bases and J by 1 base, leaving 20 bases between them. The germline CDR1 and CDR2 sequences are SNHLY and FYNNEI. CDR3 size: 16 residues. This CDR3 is CASNIQGPTISYEQYF. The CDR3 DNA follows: TGTGCCAGCAACATTCAGGGGCCAACTATATCCTACGAGCAGTACTTC.

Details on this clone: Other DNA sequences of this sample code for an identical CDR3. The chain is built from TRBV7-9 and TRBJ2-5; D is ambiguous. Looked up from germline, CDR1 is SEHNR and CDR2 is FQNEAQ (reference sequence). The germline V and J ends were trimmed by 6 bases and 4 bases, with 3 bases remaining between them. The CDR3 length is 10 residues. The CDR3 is CASSRETQYF. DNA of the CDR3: TGTGCCAGCAGTAGAGAGACCCAGTACTTC.

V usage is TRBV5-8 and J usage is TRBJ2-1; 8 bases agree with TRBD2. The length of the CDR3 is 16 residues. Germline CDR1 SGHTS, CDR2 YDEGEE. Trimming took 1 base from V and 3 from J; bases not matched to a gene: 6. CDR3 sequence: CASSLISGGIYNEQFF. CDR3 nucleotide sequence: TGTGCCAGCAGCTTGATTTCGGGAGGGATCTACAATGAGCAGTTCTTC. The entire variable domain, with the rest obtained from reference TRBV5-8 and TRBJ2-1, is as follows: EAGVTQSPTHLIKTRGQQATLRCSPISGHTSVYWYQQALGLGLQFLLWYDEGEERNRGNFPPRFSGRQFPNYSSELNVNALELEDSALYLCASSLISGGIYNEQFFGPGTRLTVL.

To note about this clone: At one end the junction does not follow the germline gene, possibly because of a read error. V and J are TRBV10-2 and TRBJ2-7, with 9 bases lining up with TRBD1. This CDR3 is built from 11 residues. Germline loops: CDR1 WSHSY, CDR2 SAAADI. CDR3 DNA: TGCGCCAGCGGGGACAGGGTCCCCGGGCCCTTC. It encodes CASGDRVPGPF.

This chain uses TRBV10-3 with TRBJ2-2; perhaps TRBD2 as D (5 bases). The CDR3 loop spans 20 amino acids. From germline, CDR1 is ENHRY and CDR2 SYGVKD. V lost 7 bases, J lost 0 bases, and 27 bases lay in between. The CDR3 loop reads CAIMATERGLPMANTGELFF. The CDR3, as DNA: TGTGCCATCATGGCAACTGAAAGAGGACTGCCTATGGCGAACACCGGGGAGCTGTTTTTT.

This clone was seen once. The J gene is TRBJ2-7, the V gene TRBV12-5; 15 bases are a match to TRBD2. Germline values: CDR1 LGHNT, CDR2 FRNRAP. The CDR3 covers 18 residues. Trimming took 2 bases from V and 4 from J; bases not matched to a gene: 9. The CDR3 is CASGLPRTSGRAAYEQYF. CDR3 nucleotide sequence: TGTGCTAGTGGTTTGCCCAGGACTAGCGGGAGGGCCGCGTACGAGCAGTACTTC.

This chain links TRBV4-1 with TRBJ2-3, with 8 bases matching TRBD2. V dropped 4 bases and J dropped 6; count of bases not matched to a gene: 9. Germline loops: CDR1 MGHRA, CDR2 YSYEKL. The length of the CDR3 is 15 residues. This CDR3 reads CASSLGGLGRDTQYF. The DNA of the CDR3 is TGCGCCAGCAGCCTAGGGGGACTAGGGCGGGATACGCAGTATTTT.

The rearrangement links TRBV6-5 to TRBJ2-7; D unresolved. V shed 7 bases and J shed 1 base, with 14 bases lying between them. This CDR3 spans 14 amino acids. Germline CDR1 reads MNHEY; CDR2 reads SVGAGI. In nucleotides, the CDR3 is TGTGCCAGCATCCCCAATGGAGTTTCCTACGAGCAGTACTTC. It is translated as CASIPNGVSYEQYF.

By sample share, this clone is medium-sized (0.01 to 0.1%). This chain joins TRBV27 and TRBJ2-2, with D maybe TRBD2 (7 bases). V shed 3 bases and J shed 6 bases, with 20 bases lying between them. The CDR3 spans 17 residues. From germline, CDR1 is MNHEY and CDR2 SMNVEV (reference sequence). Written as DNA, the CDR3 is TGTGCCAGCAGTTTCCAGGGAGGGGGGGTCACCGCCGGGGAGCTGTTTTTT. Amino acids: CASSFQGGGVTAGELFF.

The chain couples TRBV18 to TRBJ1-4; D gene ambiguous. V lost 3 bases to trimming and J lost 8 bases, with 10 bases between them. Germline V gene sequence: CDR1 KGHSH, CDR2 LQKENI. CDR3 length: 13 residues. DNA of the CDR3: TGTGCCAGCTCACCCGAGGGTCTAGAAAAACTGTTTTTT. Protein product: CASSPEGLEKLFF.

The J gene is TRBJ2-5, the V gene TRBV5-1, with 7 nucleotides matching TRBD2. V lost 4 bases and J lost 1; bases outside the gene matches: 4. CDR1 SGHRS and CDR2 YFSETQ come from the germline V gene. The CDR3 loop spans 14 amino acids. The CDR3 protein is CASSGGLSQETQYF. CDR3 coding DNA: TGCGCCAGCAGCGGGGGACTATCCCAAGAGACCCAGTACTTC.

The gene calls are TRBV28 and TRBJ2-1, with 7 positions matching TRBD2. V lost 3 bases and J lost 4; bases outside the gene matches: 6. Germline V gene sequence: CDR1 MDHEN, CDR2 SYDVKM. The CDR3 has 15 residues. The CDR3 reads CASSFGGGLYNEQFF. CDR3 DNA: TGTGCCAGCAGTTTTGGCGGGGGACTATACAATGAGCAGTTCTTC.

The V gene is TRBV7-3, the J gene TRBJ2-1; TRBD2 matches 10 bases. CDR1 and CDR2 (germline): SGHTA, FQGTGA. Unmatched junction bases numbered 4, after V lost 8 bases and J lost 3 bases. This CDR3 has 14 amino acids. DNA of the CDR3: TGTGCCAGCTCCGCTAGCGGGGGCTACAATGAGCAGTTCTTC. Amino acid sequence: CASSASGGYNEQFF.

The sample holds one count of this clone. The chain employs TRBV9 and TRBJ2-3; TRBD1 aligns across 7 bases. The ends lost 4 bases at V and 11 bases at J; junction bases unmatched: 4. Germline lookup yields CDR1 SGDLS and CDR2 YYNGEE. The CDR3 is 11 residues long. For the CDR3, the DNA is TGTGCCAGCAGCTCGACAGGGAGGCAGTATTTT. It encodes CASSSTGRQYF.

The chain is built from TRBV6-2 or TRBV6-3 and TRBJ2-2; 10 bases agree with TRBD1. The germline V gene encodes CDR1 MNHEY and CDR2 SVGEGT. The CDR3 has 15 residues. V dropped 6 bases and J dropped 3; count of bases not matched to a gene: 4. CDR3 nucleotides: TGTGCCAGCAGCCACGGACAGGGGGACACCGGGGAGCTGTTTTTT. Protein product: CASSHGQGDTGELFF.

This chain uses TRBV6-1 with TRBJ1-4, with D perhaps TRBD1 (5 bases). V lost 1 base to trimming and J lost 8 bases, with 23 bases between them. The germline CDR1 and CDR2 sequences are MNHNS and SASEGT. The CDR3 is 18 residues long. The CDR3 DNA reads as TGTGCCAGCAGTGAAGAGGAGGGACTTACCCTGGGAGAAGAAAAACTGTTTTTT. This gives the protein CASSEEEGLTLGEEKLFF.

CDR3 bases: TGCGCCAGCAGCTCAGGACAGAGGGTGACAGATACGCAGTATTTT. Its protein product is CASSSGQRVTDTQYF. This chain joins TRBV5-1 and TRBJ2-3; the D gene is possibly TRBD1 (6 bases). The germline V gene encodes CDR1 SGHRS and CDR2 YFSETQ. Trimming removed 3 bases from V and 3 bases from J, with 14 bases in between. There are 15 residues in the CDR3. Full variable domain (remainder filled in from reference TRBV5-1 and TRBJ2-3): KAGVTQTPRYLIKTRGQQVTLSCSPISGHRSVSWYQQTPGQGLQFLFEYFSETQRNKGNFPGRFSGRQFSNSRSEMNVSTLELGDSALYLCASSSGQRVTDTQYFGPGTRLTVL.

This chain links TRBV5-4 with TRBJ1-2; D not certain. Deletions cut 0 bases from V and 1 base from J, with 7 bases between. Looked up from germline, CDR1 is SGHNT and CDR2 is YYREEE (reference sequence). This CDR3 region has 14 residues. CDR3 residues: CASSLEENNYGYTF. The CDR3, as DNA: TGTGCCAGCAGCTTGGAGGAGAATAACTATGGCTACACCTTC.

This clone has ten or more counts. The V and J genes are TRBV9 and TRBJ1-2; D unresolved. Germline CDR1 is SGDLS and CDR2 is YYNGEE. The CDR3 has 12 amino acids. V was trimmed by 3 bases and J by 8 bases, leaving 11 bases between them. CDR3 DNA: TGTGCCAGCAGCGCAGGATATCAAGGCTACACCTTC. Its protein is CASSAGYQGYTF.

CDR3 residues: CASSLGSRTDTQYF. The CDR3 DNA reads as TGCGCCAGCAGCTTGGGATCTAGGACAGATACGCAGTATTTT. V gene TRBV5-1 combines with J gene TRBJ2-3; no firm D call. The germline V gene encodes CDR1 SGHRS and CDR2 YFSETQ. Trimming took off 0 bases at V and 3 bases at J, with 8 bases between the two ends. The CDR3 runs 14 residues.